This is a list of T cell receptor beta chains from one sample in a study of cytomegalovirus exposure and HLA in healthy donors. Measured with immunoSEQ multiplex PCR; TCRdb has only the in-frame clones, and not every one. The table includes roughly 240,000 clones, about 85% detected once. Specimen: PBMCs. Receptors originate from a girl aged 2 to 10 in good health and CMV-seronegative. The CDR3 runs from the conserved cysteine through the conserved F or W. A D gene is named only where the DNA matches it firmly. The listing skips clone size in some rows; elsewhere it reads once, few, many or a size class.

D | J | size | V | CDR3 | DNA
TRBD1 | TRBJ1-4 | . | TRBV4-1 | CASSGSADRAFEKLFF | TGCGCCAGCAGCGGCTCAGCGGACAGGGCTTTCGAAAAACTGTTTTTT
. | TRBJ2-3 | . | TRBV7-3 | CASSLRAWDTQYF | TGTGCCAGCAGCTTAAGGGCCTGGGATACGCAGTATTTT
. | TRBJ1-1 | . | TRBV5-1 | CASSLSLTGLMNTEAFF | TGCGCCAGCAGCTTGTCGCTGACAGGACTCATGAACACTGAAGCTTTCTTT
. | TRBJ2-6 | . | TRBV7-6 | CASSLYLQASSGANVLTF | TGTGCCAGCAGCTTATACCTCCAGGCGAGCTCTGGGGCCAACGTCCTGACTTTC
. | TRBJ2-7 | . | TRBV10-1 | CASSEGGQYEQYF | TGCGCCAGCAGTGAGGGCGGACAATACGAGCAGTACTTC
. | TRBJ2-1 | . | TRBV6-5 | CASSYARLDEQFF | TGTGCCAGCAGTTACGCCCGGTTGGATGAGCAGTTCTTC
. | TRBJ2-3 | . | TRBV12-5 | CASGLDYSAAKLGDTQYF | TGTGCTAGTGGTTTGGACTATTCGGCGGCGAAACTGGGAGATACGCAGTATTTT
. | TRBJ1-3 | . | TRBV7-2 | CASSLGLILSGNTIYF | TGTGCCAGCAGCTTAGGACTGATACTCTCTGGAAACACCATATATTTT
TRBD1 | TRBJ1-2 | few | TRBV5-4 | CASSNRDRYSGYTF | TGTGCCAGCAGTAACCGGGACAGGTATTCTGGCTACACCTTC
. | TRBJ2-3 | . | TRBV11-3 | CASSLQSTDTQYF | TGTGCCAGCAGCTTACAGAGCACAGATACGCAGTATTTT
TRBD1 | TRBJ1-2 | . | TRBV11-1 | CASSRDRGRGYTF | TGTGCCAGCAGCCGGGACAGGGGAAGAGGCTACACCTTC
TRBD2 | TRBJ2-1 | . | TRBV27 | CASSPPGGSSYNEQFF | TGTGCCAGCAGCCCCCCGGGCGGGAGCTCCTACAATGAGCAGTTCTTC
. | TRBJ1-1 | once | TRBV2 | CASSEGSRGTEAFF | TGTGCCAGCAGTGAAGGTTCGAGAGGCACTGAAGCTTTCTTT
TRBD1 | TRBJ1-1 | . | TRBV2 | CATPGQGNTEAFF | TGTGCCACTCCGGGACAGGGGAACACTGAAGCTTTCTTT
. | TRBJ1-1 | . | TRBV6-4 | CASSEFEGATEAFF | TGTGCCAGCAGTGAATTCGAAGGGGCCACTGAAGCTTTCTTT
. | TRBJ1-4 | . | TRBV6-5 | CASRYPWGELFF | TGTGCCAGCAGGTACCCTTGGGGGGAACTGTTTTTT
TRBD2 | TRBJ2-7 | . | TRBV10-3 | CAISAVAGAYEQYF | TGTGCCATCAGTGCGGTAGCGGGAGCCTACGAGCAGTACTTC
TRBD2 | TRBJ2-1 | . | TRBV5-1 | CASSPRREGSYNEQFF | TGCGCCAGCAGCCCCCGGCGGGAGGGCTCCTACAATGAGCAGTTCTTC
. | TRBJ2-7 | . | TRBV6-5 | CASSYTRSETAREQYF | TGTGCCAGCAGTTACACGAGGTCGGAGACAGCGCGGGAGCAGTACTTC